This T cell receptor beta chain was identified during a study of cytomegalovirus exposure and HLA in healthy donors. PCR employed 60 Vbeta and 13 Jbeta primers. Measured with immunoSEQ multiplex PCR; TCRdb has only the in-frame clones, and not every one. The sample has more than 70,000 clones; roughly 80% are singletons. Trimming cost V 1 base and J 5 bases, with 6 bases left between them. The V gene's germline CDR1 is MRHNA and CDR2 SNTAGT. The CDR3 extends over 13 amino acids. The chain couples TRBV6-4 to TRBJ2-1; no clear D. Sequenced input: PBMCs. The TCR originated in a boy between 10 and 17 years old in good health and CMV-seronegative. CDR3 nucleotide sequence: TGTGCCAGCAGTGACTATGACAACAATGAGCAGTTCTTC. It yields the protein CASSDYDNNEQFF.